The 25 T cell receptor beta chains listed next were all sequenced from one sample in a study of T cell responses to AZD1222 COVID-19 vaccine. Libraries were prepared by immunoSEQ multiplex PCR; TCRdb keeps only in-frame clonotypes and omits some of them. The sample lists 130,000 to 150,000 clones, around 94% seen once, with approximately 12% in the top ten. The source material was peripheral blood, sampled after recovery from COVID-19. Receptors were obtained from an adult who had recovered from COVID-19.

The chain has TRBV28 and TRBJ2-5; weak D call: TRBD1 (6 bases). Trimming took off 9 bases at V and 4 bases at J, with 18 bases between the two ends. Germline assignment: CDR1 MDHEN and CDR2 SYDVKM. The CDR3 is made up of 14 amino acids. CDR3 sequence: CASSLQWGRETQYF. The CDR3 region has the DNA TGTGCCAGTTCATTACAGTGGGGGCGAGAGACCCAGTACTTC.

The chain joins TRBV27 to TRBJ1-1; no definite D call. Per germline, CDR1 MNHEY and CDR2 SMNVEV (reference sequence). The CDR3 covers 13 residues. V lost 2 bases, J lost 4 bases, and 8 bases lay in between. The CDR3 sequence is CASSLGVGTEAFF. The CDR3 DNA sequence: TGTGCCAGCAGTTTAGGCGTGGGCACTGAAGCTTTCTTT.

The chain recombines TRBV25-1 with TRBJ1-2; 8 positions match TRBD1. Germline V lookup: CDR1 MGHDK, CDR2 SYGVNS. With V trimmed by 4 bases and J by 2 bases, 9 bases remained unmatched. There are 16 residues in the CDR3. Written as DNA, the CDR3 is TGTGCCAGCAGTGGGGGGGACAGGTTACCAAACTATGGCTACACCTTC. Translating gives CASSGGDRLPNYGYTF.

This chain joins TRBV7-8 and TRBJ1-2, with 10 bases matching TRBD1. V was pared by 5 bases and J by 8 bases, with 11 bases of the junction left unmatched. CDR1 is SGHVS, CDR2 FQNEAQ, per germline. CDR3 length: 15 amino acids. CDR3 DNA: TGTGCCAGCAGCCCATGGGGACAGGGGACTGAAGGCTACACCTTC. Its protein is CASSPWGQGTEGYTF.

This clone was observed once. CDR3 sequence reads: CAWSKDSTDTQYF. The CDR3 DNA reads TGTGCCTGGAGCAAAGACAGCACAGATACGCAGTATTTT. The chain joins TRBV30 to TRBJ2-3; no firm D call. V lost 3 bases, J lost 0 bases, and 7 bases lay in between. The CDR3 extends over 13 amino acids. CDR1 and CDR2 from the germline V gene are GTSNPN and SVGIG (reference sequence).

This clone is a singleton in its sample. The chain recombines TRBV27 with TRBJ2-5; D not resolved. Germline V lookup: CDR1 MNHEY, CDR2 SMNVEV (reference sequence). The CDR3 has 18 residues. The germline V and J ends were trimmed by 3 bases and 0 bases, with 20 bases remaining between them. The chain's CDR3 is CASSLLGLGKRDQETQYF. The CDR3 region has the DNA TGTGCCAGCAGTTTGTTAGGTCTAGGCAAAAGGGACCAAGAGACCCAGTACTTC.

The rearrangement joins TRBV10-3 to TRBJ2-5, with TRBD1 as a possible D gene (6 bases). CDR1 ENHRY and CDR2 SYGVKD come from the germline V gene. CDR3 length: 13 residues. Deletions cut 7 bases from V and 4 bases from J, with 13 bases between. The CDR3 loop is CAITSGAGETQYF. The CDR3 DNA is TGTGCCATCACCTCAGGGGCCGGAGAGACCCAGTACTTC.

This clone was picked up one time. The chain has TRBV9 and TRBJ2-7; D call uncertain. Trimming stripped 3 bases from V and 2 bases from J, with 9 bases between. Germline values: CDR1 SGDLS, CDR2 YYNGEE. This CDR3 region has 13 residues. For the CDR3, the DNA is TGTGCCAGCAGCGAAAACGGCGCCTACGAGCAGTACTTC. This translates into CASSENGAYEQYF. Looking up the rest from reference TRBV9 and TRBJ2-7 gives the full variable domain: DSGVTQTPKHLITATGQRVTLRCSPRSGDLSVYWYQQSLDQGLQFLIQYYNGEERAKGNILERFSAQQFPDLHSELNLSSLELGDSALYFCASSENGAYEQYFGPGTRLTVT.

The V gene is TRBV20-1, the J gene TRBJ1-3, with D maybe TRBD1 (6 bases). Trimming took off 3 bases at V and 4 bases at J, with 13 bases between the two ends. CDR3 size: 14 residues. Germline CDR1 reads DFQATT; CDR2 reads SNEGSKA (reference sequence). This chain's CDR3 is CSASSTGPGNTIYF. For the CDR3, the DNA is TGCAGTGCTAGTTCGACAGGTCCGGGAAACACCATATATTTT.

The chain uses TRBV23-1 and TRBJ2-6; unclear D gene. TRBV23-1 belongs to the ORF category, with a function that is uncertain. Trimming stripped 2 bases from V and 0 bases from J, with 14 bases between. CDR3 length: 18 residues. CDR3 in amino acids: CASSQASAPRSGANVLTF. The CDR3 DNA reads TGCGCCAGCAGTCAAGCGTCAGCTCCCCGCTCTGGGGCCAACGTCCTGACTTTC.

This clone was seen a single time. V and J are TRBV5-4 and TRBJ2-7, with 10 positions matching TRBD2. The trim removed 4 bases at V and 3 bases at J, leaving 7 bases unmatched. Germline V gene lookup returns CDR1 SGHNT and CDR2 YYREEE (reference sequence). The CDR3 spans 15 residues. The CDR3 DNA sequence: TGTGCCAGCAGCACTCGGGCTAGCGGGAGCTACGAGCAGTACTTC. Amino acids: CASSTRASGSYEQYF.

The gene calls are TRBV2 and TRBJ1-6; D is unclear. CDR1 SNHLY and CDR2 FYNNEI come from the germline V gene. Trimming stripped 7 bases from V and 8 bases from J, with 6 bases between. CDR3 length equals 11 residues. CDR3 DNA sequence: TGTGCCAGCACTTTTGATTCACCCCTCCACTTT. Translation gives CASTFDSPLHF.

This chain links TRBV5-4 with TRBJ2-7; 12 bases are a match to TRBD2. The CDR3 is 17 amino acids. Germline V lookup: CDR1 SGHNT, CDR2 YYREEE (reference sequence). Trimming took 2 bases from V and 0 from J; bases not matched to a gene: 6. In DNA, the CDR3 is TGTGCCAGCAGCTTTGCCCCGGGACTAGCGGGCTCCTACGAGCAGTACTTC. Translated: CASSFAPGLAGSYEQYF.

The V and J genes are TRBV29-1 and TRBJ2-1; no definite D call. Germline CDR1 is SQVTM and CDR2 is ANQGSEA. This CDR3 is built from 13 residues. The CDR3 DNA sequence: TGCAGTGCTAGGGCCAGTACCTACAATGAGCAGTTCTTC. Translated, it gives CSARASTYNEQFF.

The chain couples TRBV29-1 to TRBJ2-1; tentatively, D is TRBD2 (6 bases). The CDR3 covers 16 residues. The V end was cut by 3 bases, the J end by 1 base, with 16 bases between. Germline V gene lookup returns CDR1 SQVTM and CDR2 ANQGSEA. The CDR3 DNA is TGCAGCGTTGAGGGTTATCTAGCGAAATCCTACAATGAGCAGTTCTTC. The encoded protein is CSVEGYLAKSYNEQFF.

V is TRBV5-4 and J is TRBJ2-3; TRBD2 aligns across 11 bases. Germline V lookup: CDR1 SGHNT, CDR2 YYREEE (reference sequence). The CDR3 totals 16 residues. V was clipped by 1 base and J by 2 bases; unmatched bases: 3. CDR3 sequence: CASSLTSGSDTDTQYF. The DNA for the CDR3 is TGTGCCAGCAGCTTGACTAGCGGGAGTGACACAGATACGCAGTATTTT.

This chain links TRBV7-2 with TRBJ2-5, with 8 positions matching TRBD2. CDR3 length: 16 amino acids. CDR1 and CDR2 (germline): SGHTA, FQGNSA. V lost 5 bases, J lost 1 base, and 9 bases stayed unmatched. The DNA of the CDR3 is TGTGCCAGCAGCCCTCAGGGACTAGGGGGCCAAGAGACCCAGTACTTC. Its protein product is CASSPQGLGGQETQYF.

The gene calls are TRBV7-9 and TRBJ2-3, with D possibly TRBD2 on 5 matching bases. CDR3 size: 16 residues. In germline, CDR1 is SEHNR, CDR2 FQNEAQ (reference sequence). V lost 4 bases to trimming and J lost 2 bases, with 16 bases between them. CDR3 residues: CASSSPAGGHTDTQYF. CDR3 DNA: TGTGCCAGCAGCTCGCCGGCTGGCGGGCACACAGATACGCAGTATTTT.

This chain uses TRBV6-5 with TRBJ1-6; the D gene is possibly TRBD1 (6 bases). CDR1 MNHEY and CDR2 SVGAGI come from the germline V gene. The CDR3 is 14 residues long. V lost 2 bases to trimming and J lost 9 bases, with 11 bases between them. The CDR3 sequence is CASSYGGLGSPLHF. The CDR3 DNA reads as TGTGCCAGCAGTTACGGGGGGCTGGGTTCACCCCTCCACTTT.

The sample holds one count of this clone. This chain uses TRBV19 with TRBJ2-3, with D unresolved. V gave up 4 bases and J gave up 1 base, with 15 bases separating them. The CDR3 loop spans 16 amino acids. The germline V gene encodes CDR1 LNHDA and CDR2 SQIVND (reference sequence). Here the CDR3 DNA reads TGTGCCAGTAGTACGAGTAGCTGGACCGGCACAGATACGCAGTATTTT. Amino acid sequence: CASSTSSWTGTDTQYF.

The DNA of the CDR3 is TGTGCCAGCAGTGAAGCTCCCGGGTCCCAAGAGACCCAGTACTTC. The encoded protein is CASSEAPGSQETQYF. The chain combines TRBV6-1 with TRBJ2-5; D is uncertain. Germline values: CDR1 MNHNS, CDR2 SASEGT. The CDR3 runs to 15 residues. V was shortened by 0 bases and J by 1 base, with 9 bases between the two germline ends.

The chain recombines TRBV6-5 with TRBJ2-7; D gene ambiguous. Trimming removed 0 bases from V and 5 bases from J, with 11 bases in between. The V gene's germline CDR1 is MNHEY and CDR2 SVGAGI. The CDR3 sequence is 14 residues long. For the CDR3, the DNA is TGTGCCAGCAGTTACTCGCATCAGTTTCACGAGCAGTACTTC. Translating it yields CASSYSHQFHEQYF.

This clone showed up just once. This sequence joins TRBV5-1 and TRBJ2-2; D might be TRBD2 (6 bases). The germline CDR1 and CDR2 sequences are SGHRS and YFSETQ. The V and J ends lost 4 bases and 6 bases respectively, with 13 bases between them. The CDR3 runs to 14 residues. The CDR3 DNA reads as TGCGCCAGCAGCAAGGCTAGCGTTGCCGGGGAGCTGTTTTTT. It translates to CASSKASVAGELFF.

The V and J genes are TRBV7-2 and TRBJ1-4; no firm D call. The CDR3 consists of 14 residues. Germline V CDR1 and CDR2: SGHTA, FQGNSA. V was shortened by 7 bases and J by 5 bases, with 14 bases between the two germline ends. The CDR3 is CASTQGSSNEKLFF. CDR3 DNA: TGTGCCAGCACCCAAGGGTCGTCAAATGAAAAACTGTTTTTT.

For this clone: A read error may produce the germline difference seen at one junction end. CDR3 amino acids: CASSQTEAAYEQYF. The CDR3 region has the DNA TGTGCTAGCAGCCAGACAGAAGCTGCCTACGAGCAGTACTTC. This chain joins TRBV7-7 and TRBJ2-7; the D gene is possibly TRBD1 (5 bases). CDR3 length equals 14 residues. Germline V CDR1 and CDR2: SSHAT, FNYEAQ (reference sequence).